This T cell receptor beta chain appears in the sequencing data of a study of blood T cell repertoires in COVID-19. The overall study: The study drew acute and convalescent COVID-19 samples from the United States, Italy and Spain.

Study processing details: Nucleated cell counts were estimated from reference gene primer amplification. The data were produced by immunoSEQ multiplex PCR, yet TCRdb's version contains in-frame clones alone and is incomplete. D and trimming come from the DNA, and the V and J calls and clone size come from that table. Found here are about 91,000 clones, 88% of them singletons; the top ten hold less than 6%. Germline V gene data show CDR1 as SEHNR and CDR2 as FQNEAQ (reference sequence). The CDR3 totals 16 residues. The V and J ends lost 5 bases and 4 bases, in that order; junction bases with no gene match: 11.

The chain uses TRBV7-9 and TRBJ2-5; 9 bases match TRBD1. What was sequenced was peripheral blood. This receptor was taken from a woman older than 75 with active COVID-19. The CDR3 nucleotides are TGTGCCAGCAGCCCCTCCGACAGGGGGGGAGGAGAGACCCAGTACTTC. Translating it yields CASSPSDRGGGETQYF.